This T cell receptor beta chain was sequenced for a study of blood T cell repertoires in COVID-19 (dated by TCRdb to 2020 to 2021). With respect to the entire study: The collaborator samples originated in the United States, Italy and Spain and spanned the acute and convalescent phases of COVID-19. The material from the prospective study consisted of cDNA or gDNA derived from T cells, B-cell-depleted T cells, or PBMCs. The dataset comprised deeply sampled blood TCRbeta repertoires from subjects exposed to, actively infected with, or recovered from COVID-19. The repertoires were released in a freely available public database intended as a resource for research on the immune response to SARS-CoV-2. The samples were drawn from the first 160 participants of the ongoing ImmuneRACE study and from roughly 1,300 subjects provided by 6 global collaborators. Sample metadata almost always included a de-identified subject ID, COVID-19 status, age in years and sex. Where HLA class I and class II types were available, the types were taken from metadata supplied by the sample provider, not from assay-based typing. Overall results and qualifications from the work: The quantity of clinical and demographic metadata differed by source and by participant and was supplied without curation.

Concerning this clone: It has no known antigen specificity. The junction departs from germline at one end; a sequencing error may be responsible.

The immunoSEQ Assay, a bias-controlled multiplex PCR, was used to amplify TCRbeta CDR3 regions from genomic DNA. Per the authors' processing: Within the assay, amplification of reference gene primers was used to estimate how many nucleated cells each sample contained. To quantify the absolute abundance of each unique TCRbeta CDR3 rearrangement, sequence reads were collapsed and filtered. Productive Simpson clonality was computed per sample as the square root of Simpson's diversity index over productive rearrangements. In TCRdb, the immuneACCESS table is reduced to in-frame sequences with V and J assigned. These tables do not hold every clone; where another copy was compared, an unresolved V gene accounts for under half, and the others remain unexplained. That table supplies the V and J calls and clone size; D and trimming were determined from the DNA. Here the sample has some 230,000 clones; 80% to 85% occur a single time. The biggest ten clones account for less than 2.5% of the sample.

Whole blood was collected in K2EDTA tubes by collaborating institutions according to the institutions' own protocols. For TCRbeta analysis, collaborator samples were shipped as frozen whole blood, as isolated PBMCs, or as DNA extracted from either sample type. CDR1 and CDR2 were assigned from the germline V gene (reference sequence) as SGHNT and YYREEE. The CDR3 has 15 amino acids, counting the end cysteine and phenylalanine. The only DNA kept is the CDR3, 45 bases in frame from the first base. The source is a woman aged 55-75 years with acute or convalescent COVID-19. Source material: peripheral blood. This receptor chain uses TRBV5-4 and TRBJ2-3; confidence is insufficient to name the D gene. This receptor carries the CDR3 CASSAPAEPTYTQYF. The base sequence is TGTGCCAGCAGCGCCCCCGCAGAACCCACATATACGCAGTATTTT.